This T cell receptor beta chain was observed in a study of cytomegalovirus exposure and HLA in healthy donors. As for this clone: Antigen unknown. Germline and junction disagree at one end, which may indicate a read error.

Study-level results: Analysis was carried out at a later point, and it linked a missense DCLRE1C variant to TCR beta V- and J-gene trimming. Later analysis found that TCR beta chains associated with HLA were more clonally expanded than other, equally common chains.

Germline V CDR1 and CDR2: SSHAT, FNYEAQ (reference sequence). The CDR3 runs to 15 residues. PCR involved 60 Vbeta and 13 Jbeta primers. Data came from immunoSEQ multiplex PCR; TCRdb stores just in-frame clones and leaves some out. The table lists approximately 40,000 clones, 80% to 90% of them singletons, with about 9.3% in the top ten. What was sequenced was PBMCs. This TCR was recovered from a woman between 40 and 55 years old in good health and CMV-seronegative. The chain joins TRBV7-7 to TRBJ2-5; a weak D match, TRBD2 (6 bases). As DNA, the CDR3 is TGTGCTAGCAGCTTAGTTGTGGGAGGTGGGGAGACCCAGTACTTC. This gives the protein CASSLVVGGGETQYF.